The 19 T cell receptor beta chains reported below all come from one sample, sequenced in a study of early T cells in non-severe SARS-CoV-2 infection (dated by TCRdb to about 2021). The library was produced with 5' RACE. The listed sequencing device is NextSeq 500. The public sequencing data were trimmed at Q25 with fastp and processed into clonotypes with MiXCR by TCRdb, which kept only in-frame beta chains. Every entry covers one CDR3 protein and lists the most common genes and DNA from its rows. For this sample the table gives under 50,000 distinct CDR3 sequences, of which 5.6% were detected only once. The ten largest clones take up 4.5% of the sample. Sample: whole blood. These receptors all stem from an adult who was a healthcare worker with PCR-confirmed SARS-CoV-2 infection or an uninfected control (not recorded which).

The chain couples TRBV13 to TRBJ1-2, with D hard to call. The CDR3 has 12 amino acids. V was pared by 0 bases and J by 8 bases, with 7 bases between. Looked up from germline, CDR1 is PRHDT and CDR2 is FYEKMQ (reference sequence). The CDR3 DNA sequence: TGTGCCAGCAGCTTAGGGCGAGGCGGCTACACCTTC. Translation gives CASSLGRGGYTF.

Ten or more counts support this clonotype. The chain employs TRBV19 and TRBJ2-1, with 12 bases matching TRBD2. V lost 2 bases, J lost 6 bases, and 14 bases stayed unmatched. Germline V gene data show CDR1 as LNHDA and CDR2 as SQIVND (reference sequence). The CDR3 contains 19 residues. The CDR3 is CASSILRLAGDLRVNEQFF. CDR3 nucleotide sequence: TGTGCCAGTAGTATACTGAGACTAGCGGGGGACCTAAGAGTCAATGAGCAGTTCTTC.

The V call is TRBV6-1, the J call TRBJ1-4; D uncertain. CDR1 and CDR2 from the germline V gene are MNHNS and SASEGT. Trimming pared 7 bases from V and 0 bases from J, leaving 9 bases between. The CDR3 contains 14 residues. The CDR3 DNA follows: TGTGCCAGCACAAGGCAGGCAACTAATGAAAAACTGTTTTTT. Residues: CASTRQATNEKLFF.

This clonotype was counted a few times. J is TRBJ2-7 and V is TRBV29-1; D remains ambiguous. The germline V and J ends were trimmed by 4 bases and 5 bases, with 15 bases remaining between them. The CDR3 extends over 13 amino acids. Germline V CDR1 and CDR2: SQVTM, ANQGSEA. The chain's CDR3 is CSVAPLDGDEQYF. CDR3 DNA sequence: TGCAGCGTTGCGCCCCTGGACGGTGACGAGCAGTACTTC.

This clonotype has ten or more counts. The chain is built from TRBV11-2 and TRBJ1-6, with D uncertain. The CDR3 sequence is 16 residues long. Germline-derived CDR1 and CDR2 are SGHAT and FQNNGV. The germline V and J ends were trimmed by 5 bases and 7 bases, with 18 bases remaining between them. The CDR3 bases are TGTGCCAGCAGCCCCTCCCCTGGTGTCGCGAATTCACCCCTCCACTTT. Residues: CASSPSPGVANSPLHF.

CDR3 in amino acids: CSAQTSGGNGETQYF. The CDR3 bases are TGCAGTGCCCAGACTAGCGGGGGAAACGGAGAGACCCAGTACTTC. This sequence joins TRBV20-1 and TRBJ2-5; 12 bases match TRBD2. The germline V gene encodes CDR1 DFQATT and CDR2 SNEGSKA (reference sequence). This CDR3 is 15 amino acids long. Germline trimming cut 6 bases from V and 4 bases from J; bases unmatched to any gene: 9.

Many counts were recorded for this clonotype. CDR3 nucleotides: TGCAGTGCCGATCGGACAGGAGCGAACACTGAAGCTTTCTTT. Translated, it gives CSADRTGANTEAFF. The J gene is TRBJ1-1, the V gene TRBV20-1, with TRBD1 matching over 7 bases. Losses at the gene ends were 6 bases for V and 1 base for J; bases not matched to a gene: 8. The germline gives CDR1 DFQATT, CDR2 SNEGSKA (reference sequence). This CDR3 spans 14 amino acids.

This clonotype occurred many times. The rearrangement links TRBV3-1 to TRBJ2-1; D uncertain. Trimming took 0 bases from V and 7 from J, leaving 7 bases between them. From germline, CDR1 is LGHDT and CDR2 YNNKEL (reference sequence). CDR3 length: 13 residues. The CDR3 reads CASSQDLRNEQFF. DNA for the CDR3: TGTGCCAGCAGCCAAGATCTGAGGAATGAGCAGTTCTTC.

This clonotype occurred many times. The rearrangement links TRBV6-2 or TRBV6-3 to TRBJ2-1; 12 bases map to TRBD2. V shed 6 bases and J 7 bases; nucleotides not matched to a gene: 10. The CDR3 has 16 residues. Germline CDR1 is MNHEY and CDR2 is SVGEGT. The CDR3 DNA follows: TGTGCCAGCAGCCGAACGGGACTAGCGGGTCGGAATGAGCAGTTCTTC. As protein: CASSRTGLAGRNEQFF.

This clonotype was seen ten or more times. This CDR3 is CASSSNRQGNSNYGYTF. In DNA form, the CDR3 reads TGTGCCAGCAGCTCAAACCGACAGGGAAACTCTAACTATGGCTACACCTTC. The rearrangement joins TRBV7-9 to TRBJ1-2; 7 bases fit TRBD1. Trimming cost V 4 bases and J 0 bases; bases outside gene matches: 11. This CDR3 comprises 17 residues. The germline CDR1 and CDR2 sequences are SEHNR and FQNEAQ (reference sequence).

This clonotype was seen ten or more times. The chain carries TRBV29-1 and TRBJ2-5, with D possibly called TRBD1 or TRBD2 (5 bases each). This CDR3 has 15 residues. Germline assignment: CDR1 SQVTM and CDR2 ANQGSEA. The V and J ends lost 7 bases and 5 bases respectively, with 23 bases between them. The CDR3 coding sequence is TGCAGCGCCCGGGACCAGAGGGACCCAGGGGAGACCCAGTACTTC. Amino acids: CSARDQRDPGETQYF.

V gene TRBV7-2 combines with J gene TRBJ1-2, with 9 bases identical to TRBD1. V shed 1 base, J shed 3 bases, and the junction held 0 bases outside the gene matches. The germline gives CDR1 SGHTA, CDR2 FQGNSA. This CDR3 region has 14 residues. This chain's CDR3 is CASSLGTGDYGYTF. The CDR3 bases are TGTGCCAGCAGCTTAGGGACAGGGGACTATGGCTACACCTTC.

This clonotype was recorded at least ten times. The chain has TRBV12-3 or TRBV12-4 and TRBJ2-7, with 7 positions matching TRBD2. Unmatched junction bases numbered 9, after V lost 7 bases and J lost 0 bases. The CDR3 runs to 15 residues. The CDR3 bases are TGTGCCAGCACTCCTGGGGAGGGACGCTCCTACGAGCAGTACTTC. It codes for CASTPGEGRSYEQYF.

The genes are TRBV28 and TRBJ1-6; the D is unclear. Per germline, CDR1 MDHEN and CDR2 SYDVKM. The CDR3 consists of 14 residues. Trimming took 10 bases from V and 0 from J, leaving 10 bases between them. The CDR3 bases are TGTGCCACCCTCCGGAGCTCCTATAATTCACCCCTCCACTTT. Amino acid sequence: CATLRSSYNSPLHF. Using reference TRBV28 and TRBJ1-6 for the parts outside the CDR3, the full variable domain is DVKVTQSSRYLVKRTGEKVFLECVQDMDHENMFWYRQDPGLGLRLIYFSYDVKMKEKGDIPEGYSVSREKKERFSLILESASTNQTSMYLCATLRSSYNSPLHFGNGTRLTVT.

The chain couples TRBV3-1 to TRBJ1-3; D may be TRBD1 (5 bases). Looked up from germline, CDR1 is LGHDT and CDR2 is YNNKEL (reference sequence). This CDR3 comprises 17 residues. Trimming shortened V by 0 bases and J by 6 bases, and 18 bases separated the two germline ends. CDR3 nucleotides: TGTGCCAGCAGCCAAGACAGAGGGACCTTAGGAGAAAACACCATATATTTT. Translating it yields CASSQDRGTLGENTIYF.

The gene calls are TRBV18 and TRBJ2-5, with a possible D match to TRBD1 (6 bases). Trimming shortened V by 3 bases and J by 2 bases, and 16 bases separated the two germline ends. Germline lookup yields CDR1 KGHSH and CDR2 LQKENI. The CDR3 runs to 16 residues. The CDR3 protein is CASSPLGTPQQETQYF. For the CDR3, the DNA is TGTGCCAGCTCACCCCTCGGGACACCGCAGCAAGAGACCCAGTACTTC.

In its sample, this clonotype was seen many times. CDR3 sequence reads: CAIATTSANEQFF. Written as DNA, the CDR3 is TGTGCCATTGCGACGACTAGCGCCAATGAGCAGTTCTTC. The V and J genes are TRBV6-5 and TRBJ2-1; TRBD2 aligns across 8 bases. Germline V gives CDR1 MNHEY, CDR2 SVGAGI. The CDR3 covers 13 residues. The V gene end was trimmed by 10 bases and the J gene end by 6 bases; junction bases not matched to a gene: 8.

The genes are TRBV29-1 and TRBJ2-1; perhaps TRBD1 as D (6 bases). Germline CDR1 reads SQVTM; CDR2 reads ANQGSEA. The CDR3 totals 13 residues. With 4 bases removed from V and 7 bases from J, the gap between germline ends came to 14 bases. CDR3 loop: CSVAGTTVNEQFF. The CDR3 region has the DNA TGCAGCGTTGCGGGGACAACCGTGAATGAGCAGTTCTTC.

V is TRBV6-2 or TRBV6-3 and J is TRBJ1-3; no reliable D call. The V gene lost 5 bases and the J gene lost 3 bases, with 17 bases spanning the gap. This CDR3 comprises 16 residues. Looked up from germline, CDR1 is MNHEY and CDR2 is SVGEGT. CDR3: CASSRGRRAFGNTIYF. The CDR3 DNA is TGTGCCAGCAGTAGAGGACGACGCGCCTTTGGAAACACCATATATTTT.